The 30 T cell receptor beta chains listed next were all sequenced from one sample in a study of shared clonotypes between healthy human individuals. Data came from immunoSEQ multiplex PCR; TCRdb stores just in-frame clones and leaves some out. The table shows approximately 940,000 clones, with about three quarters occurring only once. Source material: memory CD4+ T cells sorted from blood. Subset of the sample: CD45RA-negative fraction. The origin of the receptors is a young man in good health.

The rearrangement uses TRBV18 and TRBJ1-6; 8 nucleotides line up with TRBD1. The junction had 7 bases not matched to a gene; V was cut back by 6 bases and J by 6 bases. CDR3 size: 15 residues. Germline V gene data show CDR1 as KGHSH and CDR2 as LQKENI. The CDR3 coding sequence is TGTGCCAGCTCCCCCGGGACAGGCCCTAATTCACCCCTCCACTTT. The encoded protein is CASSPGTGPNSPLHF.

The chain joins TRBV18 to TRBJ1-5; D call uncertain. Deletions cut 6 bases from V and 0 bases from J, with 6 bases between. The CDR3 spans 13 residues. Germline assignment: CDR1 KGHSH and CDR2 LQKENI. Written as DNA, the CDR3 is TGTGCCAGCTCCTCAATTAGCAATCAGCCCCAGCATTTT. Translated: CASSSISNQPQHF.

The rearrangement uses TRBV10-3 and TRBJ1-2; a possible D gene is TRBD1 (5 bases). The CDR3 totals 13 residues. The V gene's germline CDR1 is ENHRY and CDR2 SYGVKD. V lost 7 bases and J lost 7, with 16 bases in between. Here the CDR3 DNA reads TGTGCCATCAACGGGGGTACTCAGAGTGGCTACACCTTC. It specifies CAINGGTQSGYTF.

The chain carries TRBV6-5 and TRBJ2-2; D unresolved. This CDR3 is 14 amino acids long. V dropped 0 bases and J dropped 8 bases, with 10 bases sitting between them. Per germline, CDR1 MNHEY and CDR2 SVGAGI. CDR3 nucleotide sequence: TGTGCCAGCAGTTACTCGAGGAGTGGTGGGGAGCTGTTTTTT. This sequence encodes CASSYSRSGGELFF.

The CDR3 sequence: CASSNPGQGFGGYTF. The CDR3 DNA follows: TGTGCCAGCTCAAATCCGGGACAGGGATTCGGGGGCTACACCTTC. This sequence joins TRBV18 and TRBJ1-2; 9 bases fit TRBD1. The J segment lost 8 bases and the V segment lost 5 bases, leaving 12 bases of the junction unmatched. The CDR3 contains 15 residues. Germline loops: CDR1 KGHSH, CDR2 LQKENI.

The chain couples TRBV9 to TRBJ2-3; D may be TRBD2 (6 bases). V lost 4 bases, J lost 0 bases, and 18 bases lay in between. This CDR3 spans 17 amino acids. Looked up from germline, CDR1 is SGDLS and CDR2 is YYNGEE. CDR3 coding DNA: TGTGCCAGCAGCCCCCCGGTTAGCGGACCCAGCACAGATACGCAGTATTTT. This codes for CASSPPVSGPSTDTQYF.

A word on this clone: Within the sample, other DNA sequences also encode this same CDR3. CDR3 bases: TGTGCCTGGAGCGGGACAGGGGGCCGAGAGACCCAGTACTTC. Translated, it gives CAWSGTGGRETQYF. The genes are TRBV30 and TRBJ2-5; 12 bases agree with TRBD1. Trimming cost V 3 bases and J 4 bases; bases outside gene matches: 3. Per germline, CDR1 GTSNPN and CDR2 SVGIG (reference sequence). The CDR3 runs to 14 residues.

The rearrangement joins TRBV5-6 to TRBJ1-2, with 7 bases matching TRBD1. With 3 bases clipped from V and 5 bases from J, the junction kept 7 bases outside the gene matches. Germline loops: CDR1 SGHDT, CDR2 YYEEEE. The CDR3 covers 14 residues. The CDR3 nucleotides read TGTGCCAGCAGCTGGGACAGTGCCGGGTATGGCTACACCTTC. Protein product: CASSWDSAGYGYTF.

This chain links TRBV21-1 with TRBJ1-2; the listed D gene, TRBD1, was not tested against the DNA. TRBV21-1 is designated a pseudogene. The CDR3 has 14 residues. The CDR3 nucleotides are TGTGCCAGCAGGGGCGTGAAGGATAACTATGGCTACACCTTC. This sequence encodes CASRGVKDNYGYTF.

This chain uses TRBV27 with TRBJ1-3, with 7 bases aligning to TRBD1. Germline V lookup: CDR1 MNHEY, CDR2 SMNVEV (reference sequence). The CDR3 sequence is 14 residues long. Trimming removed 5 bases from V and 4 bases from J; junction bases left unmatched: 5. CDR3 in DNA: TGTGCCAGCAGTCCCGACAGGGTAGGAAACACCATATATTTT. Translation gives CASSPDRVGNTIYF.

The rearrangement joins TRBV6-1 to TRBJ2-5; tentatively, D is TRBD1 or TRBD2 (7 bases each). Germline loops: CDR1 MNHNS, CDR2 SASEGT. V lost 4 bases, J lost 4 bases, and 16 bases lay in between. This CDR3 is built from 15 residues. DNA of the CDR3: TGTGCCAGCAGTGTTAAGGGAGGGGGCCCAGAGACCCAGTACTTC. Protein sequence: CASSVKGGGPETQYF.

This clone was detected only a few times. The chain uses TRBV10-3 and TRBJ2-3, with D possibly being TRBD2 (5 bases). V was clipped by 2 bases and J by 6 bases, with 12 bases between them. This CDR3 is 14 amino acids long. The germline V gene encodes CDR1 ENHRY and CDR2 SYGVKD. DNA of the CDR3: TGTGCCATCAGTGAGGGGCGGGTTGCGGATACGCAGTATTTT. Encoded protein: CAISEGRVADTQYF.

The chain uses TRBV2 and TRBJ2-7; the match to TRBD2 covers 11 bases. Germline CDR1 SNHLY, CDR2 FYNNEI. V gave up 7 bases and J gave up 2 bases; unmatched junction bases: 4. This CDR3 comprises 14 residues. The CDR3 bases are TGTGCCAGCAACTTAGCGGGGGGGCCCTACGAGCAGTACTTC. Amino acids: CASNLAGGPYEQYF.

This clone was seen a handful of times. The V and J genes are TRBV18 and TRBJ1-2; tentative D call: TRBD1 (6 bases). Germline V gives CDR1 KGHSH, CDR2 LQKENI. The CDR3 is 15 amino acids. With 3 bases removed from V and 2 bases from J, the gap between germline ends came to 13 bases. The DNA for the CDR3 is TGTGCCAGCTCACCGGGAGACAGGAGCAACTATGGCTACACCTTC. It translates to CASSPGDRSNYGYTF. The whole variable domain, remainder taken from reference TRBV18 and TRBJ1-2, is NAGVMQNPRHLVRRRGQEARLRCSPMKGHSHVYWYRQLPEEGLKFMVYLQKENIIDESGMPKERFSAEFPKEGPSILRIQQVVRGDSAAYFCASSPGDRSNYGYTFGSGTRLTVV.

The chain combines TRBV6-1 with TRBJ1-4; D ambiguous. V was clipped by 2 bases and J by 7 bases, with 11 bases between them. Germline-derived CDR1 and CDR2 are MNHNS and SASEGT. There are 14 residues in the CDR3. CDR3 DNA: TGTGCCAGCAGTGAAACCAGCAGGAGTGAAAAACTGTTTTTT. This codes for CASSETSRSEKLFF.

The V gene is TRBV9, the J gene TRBJ2-1; 9 bases map to TRBD2. Germline CDR1 is SGDLS and CDR2 is YYNGEE. V shed 0 bases and J 0 bases; nucleotides not matched to a gene: 10. The CDR3 consists of 19 residues. CDR3 sequence: CASSVEGGRALISYNEQFF. In DNA form, the CDR3 reads TGTGCCAGCAGCGTAGAAGGCGGGAGGGCCCTGATCTCCTACAATGAGCAGTTCTTC.

The chain uses TRBV5-4 and TRBJ2-2; D gene unclear. This CDR3 comprises 15 residues. V was pared by 0 bases and J by 5 bases, with 11 bases between. Germline-derived CDR1 and CDR2 are SGHNT and YYREEE (reference sequence). DNA of the CDR3: TGTGCCAGCAGCTTGGGGGCGGAAGGAACCGGGGAGCTGTTTTTT. Translation: CASSLGAEGTGELFF.

The rearrangement links TRBV6-6 to TRBJ2-7; no firm D call. CDR3 length equals 13 residues. Between the trimmed V and J ends, which lost 5 bases and 7 bases, there was a span of 15 bases. In germline, CDR1 is MNHNY, CDR2 SVGAGI (reference sequence). CDR3 loop: CASSTSDGREQYF. CDR3 in DNA: TGTGCCAGCAGTACCTCCGATGGGCGAGAGCAGTACTTC.

This clone was detected a few times. This chain connects TRBV18 to TRBJ1-2; D unresolved. The germline V gene has CDR1 KGHSH and CDR2 LQKENI. Deletions cut 4 bases from V and 3 bases from J, with 15 bases between. This CDR3 is 15 amino acids long. CDR3: CASSRRGPPDYGYTF. The CDR3 DNA is TGTGCCAGCTCACGCCGGGGTCCGCCTGACTATGGCTACACCTTC.

This clone was seen a few times. This rearrangement joins TRBV5-1 to TRBJ1-5, with a possible D match to TRBD1 (6 bases). The CDR3 contains 16 residues. The V end lost 2 bases, the J end lost 2 bases, and 14 bases lay between the germline ends. CDR1 is SGHRS, CDR2 YFSETQ, per germline. The CDR3 sequence is CASSFKDSRRNQPQHF. CDR3 in DNA: TGCGCCAGCAGCTTTAAGGACAGTCGTCGCAATCAGCCCCAGCATTTT.

This chain joins TRBV30 and TRBJ2-3, with TRBD1 matching over 7 bases. The CDR3 runs to 12 residues. Germline CDR1 reads GTSNPN; CDR2 reads SVGIG (reference sequence). The junction had 5 bases not matched to a gene; V was cut back by 3 bases and J by 8 bases. The chain's CDR3 is CAWSRPGGTQYF. The CDR3 DNA reads as TGTGCCTGGAGCCGTCCAGGGGGTACGCAGTATTTT.

The V gene is TRBV6-5, the J gene TRBJ1-1, with a possible D match to TRBD1 (5 bases). V lost 6 bases and J lost 6, with 14 bases in between. Germline V gene lookup returns CDR1 MNHEY and CDR2 SVGAGI. The CDR3 loop spans 13 amino acids. CDR3 nucleotides: TGTGCCAGCAGCAAGATTCAGGGTGCTGAAGCTTTCTTT. It yields the protein CASSKIQGAEAFF.

The chain is built from TRBV5-6 and TRBJ2-1, with a possible D match to TRBD2 (5 bases). There are 17 residues in the CDR3. V lost 2 bases and J 4 bases, leaving 19 bases between the germline ends. In germline, CDR1 is SGHDT, CDR2 YYEEEE. CDR3 bases: TGTGCCAGCAGCTTCGGAGGCGTGGGAATGTCTTACAATGAGCAGTTCTTC. This sequence encodes CASSFGGVGMSYNEQFF. The full variable domain, its missing parts supplied by reference TRBV5-6 and TRBJ2-1, is DAGVTQSPTHLIKTRGQQVTLRCSPKSGHDTVSWYQQALGQGPQFIFQYYEEEERQRGNFPDRFSGHQFPNYSSELNVNALLLGDSALYLCASSFGGVGMSYNEQFFGPGTRLTVL.

The V gene is TRBV7-2, the J gene TRBJ2-7; 12 positions match TRBD2. CDR3 size: 15 residues. The trim removed 4 bases at V and 7 bases at J, leaving 8 bases unmatched. In germline, CDR1 is SGHTA, CDR2 FQGNSA. Here the CDR3 reads CASSSASGRAGEQYF. CDR3 DNA: TGTGCCAGCAGCTCCGCTAGCGGGAGGGCCGGAGAGCAGTACTTC.

The genes are TRBV15 and TRBJ1-5, with a tentative D call TRBD1 (5 bases). The CDR3 runs 16 residues. Germline CDR1 is LNHNV and CDR2 is YYDKDF (reference sequence). V lost 0 bases, J lost 3 bases, and 12 bases lay in between. The CDR3 nucleotides are TGTGCCACCAGCAGAGAAGGACGAGGGACCAATCAGCCCCAGCATTTT. Translating gives CATSREGRGTNQPQHF.

In this sample, this clone turned up a few times. The V and J genes are TRBV30 and TRBJ1-2, with a tentative D call TRBD1 (6 bases). The CDR3 extends over 14 amino acids. In germline, CDR1 is GTSNPN, CDR2 SVGIG (reference sequence). The V end was cut by 5 bases, the J end by 9 bases, with 22 bases between. The CDR3 loop is CAWVRSVSGARYTF. The CDR3 bases are TGTGCCTGGGTCCGGAGTGTATCGGGGGCTCGCTACACCTTC.

This clone was counted a few times. The chain links TRBV21-1 to TRBJ1-2. TRBV21-1 is given as a pseudogene. CDR3 size: 15 residues. As DNA, the CDR3 is TGTGCCAGCAGCAAAGCGCCGGCAGGGAGCTATGGCTACACCTTC. This translates into CASSKAPAGSYGYTF.

This chain uses TRBV27 with TRBJ2-5; maybe TRBD1 (5 bases). The DNA end lines up better with TRBJ2-7; the J call may be wrong. The germline V gene has CDR1 MNHEY and CDR2 SMNVEV (reference sequence). The length of the CDR3 is 15 residues. CDR3 sequence reads: CASSLRQFSSYEQYF. The DNA of the CDR3 is TGTGCCAGCAGTTTGCGACAGTTCAGCTCCTACGAGCAGTACTTC.

The chain links TRBV11-3 to TRBJ2-3, with D perhaps TRBD1 (6 bases). V lost 2 bases to trimming and J lost 1 base, with 10 bases between them. The CDR3 covers 15 residues. CDR1 is SGHNT, CDR2 YENEEA, per germline. The CDR3 is CASSLSRQGTDTQYF. For the CDR3, the DNA is TGTGCCAGCAGCTTATCACGACAGGGCACAGATACGCAGTATTTT. The full variable domain, its missing parts supplied by reference TRBV11-3 and TRBJ2-3, is EAGVVQSPRYKIIEKKQPVAFWCNPISGHNTLYWYLQNLGQGPELLIRYENEEAVDDSQLPKDRFSAERLKGVDSTLKIQPAELGDSAVYLCASSLSRQGTDTQYFGPGTRLTVL.

A note on this clone: Germline and junction disagree at one end, which may indicate a read error. In nucleotides, the CDR3 is TGTGCCAGCAGCTTGACAGACTCGAGCATAGTCTTC. Residues: CASSLTDSSIVF. The chain recombines TRBV5-6 with TRBJ2-1; D not resolved. The CDR3 is made up of 12 amino acids. The germline gives CDR1 SGHDT, CDR2 YYEEEE.